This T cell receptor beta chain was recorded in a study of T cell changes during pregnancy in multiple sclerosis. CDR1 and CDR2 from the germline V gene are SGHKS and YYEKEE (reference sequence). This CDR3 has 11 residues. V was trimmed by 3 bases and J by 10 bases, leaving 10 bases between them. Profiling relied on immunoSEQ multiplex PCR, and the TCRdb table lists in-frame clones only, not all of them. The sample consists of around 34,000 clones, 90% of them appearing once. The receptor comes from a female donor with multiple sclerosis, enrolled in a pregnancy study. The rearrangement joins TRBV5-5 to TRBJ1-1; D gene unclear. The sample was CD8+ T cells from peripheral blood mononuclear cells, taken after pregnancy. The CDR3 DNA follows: TGTGCCAGCAGCTCATCCCAAGCAGCTTTCTTT. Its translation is CASSSSQAAFF.